This T cell receptor beta chain was documented in a study of cytomegalovirus exposure and HLA in healthy donors. General study findings and limits: There was a cluster of highly shared sequence variants that was likely a sequencing artifact. Later findings reportedly placed an Asian-associated ancestry cluster below the approximately 700-donor mean for N-insertions.

Regarding this clone: The target antigen is unknown.

In the PCR, 60 Vbeta and 13 Jbeta primers were used. TCRdb's copy holds only in-frame clones and misses some; the assay was immunoSEQ multiplex PCR. This sample has 150,000 to 200,000 clones; approximately 77% occur once, and the top ten carry 7.4%. The CDR3 runs to 16 residues. Germline CDR1 reads GTSNPN; CDR2 reads SVGIG (reference sequence). Trimming at V came to 2 bases and at J to 5 bases, leaving 5 bases not matched to a gene. The chain recombines TRBV30 with TRBJ2-3; 15 bases agree with TRBD2. The source of this sequence is a male donor in good health and CMV-seropositive. Material for sequencing was PBMCs. The CDR3 region has the DNA TGTGCCTGGAGTCTTCGGACTAGCGGGGGGGGAGATACGCAGTATTTT. Its translation: CAWSLRTSGGGDTQYF.